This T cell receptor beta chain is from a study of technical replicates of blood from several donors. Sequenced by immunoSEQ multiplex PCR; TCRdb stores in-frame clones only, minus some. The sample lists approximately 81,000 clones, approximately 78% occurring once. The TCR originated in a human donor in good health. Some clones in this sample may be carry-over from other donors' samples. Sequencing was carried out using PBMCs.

Written as DNA, the CDR3 is TGTGCCAGCAGTTCTAACGCGCCTCAAGAGACCCAGTACTTC. Its translation is CASSSNAPQETQYF. V usage is TRBV27 and J usage is TRBJ2-5; D is unresolved. Germline CDR1 and CDR2: MNHEY and SMNVEV (reference sequence). Trimming took 4 bases from V and 2 from J, leaving 11 bases between them. This CDR3 region has 14 residues.